This TCR beta chain is from a study of shared clonotypes between healthy human individuals. Whole-study results and caveats: The sharing of roughly 5% of naive CD4 clonotypes was seen across a handful of donors.

The V segment lost 2 bases and the J segment 3 bases; nucleotides outside the gene matches: 4. The CDR3 loop spans 14 amino acids. Germline V gives CDR1 GTSNPN, CDR2 SVGIG (reference sequence). Points on this clone: What it binds is unknown. Different DNA sequences within this sample yield the same CDR3.

CD45RO-negative CD8 cells positively selected for CCR7 made up the naive population, which excluded terminally differentiated effector memory CD45RA+ cells. Among the donors, all were Caucasian adults who lived in Nashville, Tennessee. Assay: immunoSEQ multiplex PCR; the TCRdb copy retains only in-frame clones and omits some. The sample holds about 2 million clones, less than 95% seen once. The chain employs TRBV30 and TRBJ2-3; 8 bases align to TRBD2. This sequence was found in a man between 18 and 29 years old in good health. Sequenced material: naive CD8+ T cells sorted from blood. CDR3 protein: CAWSSGSGTDTQYF. CDR3 bases: TGTGCCTGGAGTAGCGGGAGTGGAACAGATACGCAGTATTTT.